A selection of T cell receptor beta chains follows, all from one sample in a study of blood T cell repertoires in COVID-19. Here immunoSEQ multiplex PCR was the method, and the copy in TCRdb shows in-frame clones only, minus some. Among about 64,000 clones, more than 75% were seen once, and the ten largest hold 2.5% to 3.5%. The sample was peripheral blood. The source is a man aged 50-60 years with active COVID-19. Both conserved end residues are part of each CDR3. A D gene is named only where the DNA matches it firmly. Some rows mark clone size as missing; the rest say once, few, many or name a class of expanded clone.

size	D	V	J	CDR3	DNA
-	-	TRBV4-1	TRBJ2-2	CASSQDSAVMAGELFF	TGCGCCAGCAGCCAAGATTCCGCAGTAATGGCCGGGGAGCTGTTTTTT
-	TRBD2	TRBV5-1	TRBJ2-5	CASSLGAGGETQYF	TGCGCCAGCAGCTTGGGGGCCGGGGGGGAGACCCAGTACTTC
-	TRBD2	TRBV3-1/TRBV3-2	TRBJ2-3	CASSQLLAVSRADTQYF	TGTGCCAGCAGCCAATTACTAGCGGTTTCCCGAGCGGATACGCAGTATTTT
-	-	TRBV7-3	TRBJ1-6	CASSPGTPRGSPLHF	TGTGCCAGCAGCCCCGGGACACCGAGGGGTTCACCCCTCCACTTT
-	-	TRBV30	TRBJ1-1	CAWSFTGNTEAFF	TGTGCCTGGAGTTTTACAGGGAACACTGAAGCTTTCTTT
-	-	TRBV14	TRBJ1-1	CASSPGRDKKAFF	TGTGCCAGCAGCCCCGGCCGGGACAAGAAAGCTTTCTTT
-	-	TRBV12-3/TRBV12-4	TRBJ2-4	CASILGITGIQYF	TGTGCCAGCATCTTGGGCATCACAGGCATTCAGTACTTC
many	TRBD2	TRBV6-2/TRBV6-3	TRBJ2-1	CASSYQSGRGNEQFF	TGTGCCAGCAGTTACCAAAGCGGGAGAGGGAATGAGCAGTTCTTC
-	TRBD1	TRBV4-2	TRBJ2-5	CASSQGTGQAQETQYF	TGTGCCAGCAGCCAAGGAACCGGACAGGCCCAAGAGACCCAGTACTTC
-	-	TRBV9	TRBJ1-1	CASSVEGNTEAFF	TGTGCCAGCAGCGTGGAGGGGAACACTGAAGCTTTCTTT
-	TRBD2	TRBV5-4	TRBJ2-7	CASSSGLAEGYEQYF	TGTGCCAGCAGTTCGGGACTAGCGGAGGGCTACGAGCAGTACTTC